This TCR beta chain was obtained from a study of blood T cell repertoires in COVID-19. The wider study: The samples span acute and convalescent COVID-19 from the United States, Italy and Spain. PBMCs, B-cell-depleted T cells, or T cells provided the cDNA or gDNA that made up the material.

Study processing details: How many nucleated cells were present was estimated from reference gene primer amplification. Repertoires were generated with immunoSEQ multiplex PCR, while TCRdb's copy carries only in-frame clones and drops some. V and J calls and clone size are those listed in that table; D and trimming were worked out from the DNA. This table holds around 50,000 clones, 90% found once. The germline V and J ends were trimmed by 10 bases and 0 bases, with 16 bases remaining between them. CDR1 is ENHRY, CDR2 SYGVKD, per germline. The CDR3 runs 14 residues. Sequenced material: peripheral blood. The rearrangement uses TRBV10-3 and TRBJ2-7; D is perhaps TRBD2 (6 bases). This sequence originates from a human donor in a cohort sampled during active COVID-19. The CDR3, as DNA: TGTGCCACTACCTCGACTAGTAGCTCCTACGAGCAGTACTTC. Translated, it gives CATTSTSSSYEQYF.